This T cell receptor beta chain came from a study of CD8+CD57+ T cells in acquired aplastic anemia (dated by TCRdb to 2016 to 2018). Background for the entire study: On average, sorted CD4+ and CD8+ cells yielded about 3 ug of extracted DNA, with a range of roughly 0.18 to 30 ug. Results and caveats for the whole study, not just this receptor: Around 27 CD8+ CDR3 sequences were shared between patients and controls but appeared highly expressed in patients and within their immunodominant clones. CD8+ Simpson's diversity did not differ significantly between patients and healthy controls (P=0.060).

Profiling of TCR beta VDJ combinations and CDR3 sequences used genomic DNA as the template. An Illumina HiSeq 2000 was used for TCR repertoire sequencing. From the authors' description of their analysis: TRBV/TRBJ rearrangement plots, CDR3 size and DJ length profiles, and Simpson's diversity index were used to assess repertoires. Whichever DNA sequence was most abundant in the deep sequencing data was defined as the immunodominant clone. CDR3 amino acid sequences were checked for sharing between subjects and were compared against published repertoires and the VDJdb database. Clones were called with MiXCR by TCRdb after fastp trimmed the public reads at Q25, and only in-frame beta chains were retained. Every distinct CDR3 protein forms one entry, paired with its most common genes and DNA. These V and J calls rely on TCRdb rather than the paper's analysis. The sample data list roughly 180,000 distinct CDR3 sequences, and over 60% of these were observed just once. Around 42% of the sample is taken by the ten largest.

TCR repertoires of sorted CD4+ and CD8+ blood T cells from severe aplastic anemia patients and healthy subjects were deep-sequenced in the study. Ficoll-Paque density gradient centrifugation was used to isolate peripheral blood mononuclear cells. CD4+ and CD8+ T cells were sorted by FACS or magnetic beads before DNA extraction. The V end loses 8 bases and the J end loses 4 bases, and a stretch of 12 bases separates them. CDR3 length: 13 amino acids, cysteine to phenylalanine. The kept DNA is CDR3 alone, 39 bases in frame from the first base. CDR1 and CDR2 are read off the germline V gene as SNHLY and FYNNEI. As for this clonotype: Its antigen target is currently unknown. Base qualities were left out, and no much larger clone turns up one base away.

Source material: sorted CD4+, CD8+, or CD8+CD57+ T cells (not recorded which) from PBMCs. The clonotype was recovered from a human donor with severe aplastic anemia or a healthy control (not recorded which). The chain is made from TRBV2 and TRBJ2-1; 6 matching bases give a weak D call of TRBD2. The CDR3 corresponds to CASGGTSYNEQFF. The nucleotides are TGTGCCAGCGGAGGGACTTCATACAATGAGCAGTTCTTC.